This TCR beta chain was obtained from a study of T-cell memory formation after mild COVID-19. The V gene's germline CDR1 is MNHNY and CDR2 SVGAGI (reference sequence). The V end lost 8 bases, the J end lost 5 bases, and 4 bases lay between the germline ends. This CDR3 is 10 amino acids long. MiXCR, run by TCRdb on the 5' RACE reads, gives a single entry per CDR3 protein. Here the sample spans approximately 300,000 distinct CDR3 sequences, roughly 15% being singletons. Sequencing was done on a sample of PBMCs or a T cell subset sorted from them (not recorded which). V usage is TRBV6-6 and J usage is TRBJ2-1; D not certain. The sequence was collected from a man aged 18 to 29 who had mild COVID-19 (a few samples of this study predate the infection). Cell type and time point are not known. CDR3 amino acids: CASEHNEQFF. The CDR3 DNA sequence: TGTGCCAGCGAGCACAATGAGCAGTTCTTC.